This T cell receptor beta chain stems from a study of OX40 agonist ivuxolimab in advanced cancers. Study summary: Patients in the trial were receiving intravenous ivuxolimab every 2 weeks, at doses of 0.01 to 10 mg/kg.

Notes on this clone: Its antigen is currently unknown.

Study-wide results and limits: Part of the nonresponder group also had normalized T-cell clonal expansion that was low. Mean expanded clone counts were higher in CD8+ than CD4+ T cells.

Per germline, CDR1 MGHRA and CDR2 YSYEKL. Between the trimmed V and J ends, which lost 0 bases and 6 bases, there was a span of 20 bases. This CDR3 spans 17 amino acids. Assay used: immunoSEQ multiplex PCR; TCRdb lists only in-frame clones, some missing. The sample lists approximately 17,000 clones, roughly 86% seen once, with about 72% in the top ten. This sequence joins TRBV4-1 and TRBJ1-2, with D unclear. The receptor comes from an adult with an advanced solid tumor such as melanoma, head and neck, liver or kidney cancer. The input for sequencing was CD4+ or CD8+ T cells sorted from blood, taken in a trial of the OX40 agonist ivuxolimab. CDR3 loop: CASSQDPGMALADGYTF. The CDR3 DNA is TGCGCCAGCAGCCAAGATCCGGGAATGGCTTTGGCTGATGGCTACACCTTC.